This T cell receptor beta chain was captured in a study of cytomegalovirus exposure and HLA in healthy donors. In the study overall: Earlier results showed approximately 120 million unique TCR beta sequences derived from about 179 million T cells.

This clone was seen a single time. The antigen is unknown. Germline CDR1 is SGHRS and CDR2 is YFSETQ. The CDR3 is 15 amino acids. Study-level findings and limits: According to a later analysis, most TCR beta chains associated with CMV appeared HLA-restricted. Fewer N-insertions (relative to the roughly 700-donor mean) were reportedly seen in an Asian-associated ancestry cluster in a later analysis. Highest at DRB1 and lowest at HLA-C, TCR association rates differed among HLA loci in a later analysis.

It was with 60 Vbeta and 13 Jbeta primers that the PCR ran. Method: immunoSEQ multiplex PCR; TCRdb's copy keeps in-frame clones and lacks some. The sample lists 45,000 or so clones, 55% to 75% occurring once. The V and J genes are TRBV5-1 and TRBJ2-5, with 10 nucleotides matching TRBD2. The better agreement between TRBJ2-7 and the DNA end casts doubt on the J call. This TCR derives from a woman aged 30 to 39 in good health and CMV-seronegative. The sequenced sample was PBMCs. The CDR3 DNA sequence: TGCGCCAGCAGCTTGTATACTAGCGGGGCCCGCGAGCAGTACTTC. Encoded protein: CASSLYTSGAREQYF.